The 20 T cell receptor beta chains below were found in one sample sequenced in a study of blood T cell repertoires in COVID-19. TCRdb keeps only in-frame clones here, not all; method: immunoSEQ multiplex PCR. There are about 28,000 clones in the sample; about nine tenths occur only once, and roughly 5% lies in the top ten. Input material: peripheral blood. These receptors were taken from a man in his fifties or sixties with active COVID-19.

The chain joins TRBV6-5 to TRBJ1-1; D perhaps matches TRBD1 (6 bases). V lost 0 bases and J 4 bases, leaving 6 bases between the germline ends. Per the germline V gene, CDR1 is MNHEY and CDR2 is SVGAGI. CDR3 length: 13 amino acids. In DNA, the CDR3 is TGTGCCAGCAGTTACTCGACAGGCACTGAAGCTTTCTTT. It codes for CASSYSTGTEAFF.

The chain uses TRBV10-2 and TRBJ2-3; 11 bases agree with TRBD2. The CDR3 has 15 residues. Germline CDR1 reads WSHSY; CDR2 reads SAAADI. The V segment lost 9 bases and the J segment 6 bases; nucleotides outside the gene matches: 11. The CDR3 DNA sequence: TGCGCCAGTTCAATAGCGGGGGGGACGATGGATACGCAGTATTTT. Translated, it gives CASSIAGGTMDTQYF.

This clone was seen just once. The chain employs TRBV20-1 and TRBJ1-1, with 8 bases identical to TRBD1. The CDR3 loop spans 15 amino acids. Per the germline V gene, CDR1 is DFQATT and CDR2 is SNEGSKA (reference sequence). J gave up 6 bases and V 3 bases, and 12 bases lay outside the gene matches. The CDR3 region is CSASHLSRGQAEAFF. Here the CDR3 DNA reads TGCAGTGCTAGTCACCTTAGCAGGGGGCAGGCTGAAGCTTTCTTT.

This clone was detected only once. The chain recombines TRBV12-3 or TRBV12-4 with TRBJ2-1; the match to TRBD2 covers 9 bases. Germline trimming cut 5 bases from V and 8 bases from J; bases unmatched to any gene: 4. The CDR3 is made up of 13 amino acids. The CDR3 nucleotides are TGTGCCAGCAGTCGCGGGGGGGGTCATGAGCAGTTCTTC. Its translation is CASSRGGGHEQFF.

The rearrangement uses TRBV2 and TRBJ2-3; 9 bases are a match to TRBD2. The J segment lost 5 bases and the V segment lost 7 bases, leaving 7 bases of the junction unmatched. This CDR3 is 14 amino acids long. Germline-derived CDR1 and CDR2 are SNHLY and FYNNEI. Here the CDR3 reads CASKSGLAGDTQYF. In nucleotides, the CDR3 is TGTGCCAGCAAATCGGGACTAGCAGGAGATACGCAGTATTTT.

The V call is TRBV4-1, the J call TRBJ1-2, with a tentative D call TRBD1 (6 bases). Germline CDR1 MGHRA, CDR2 YSYEKL. The CDR3 loop spans 15 amino acids. V was clipped by 1 base and J by 5 bases, with 14 bases between them. The CDR3, as DNA: TGCGCCAGCAGCCAAGTTCAGAGTACAGGGTATGGCTACACCTTC. Encoded protein: CASSQVQSTGYGYTF.

The V call is TRBV27, the J call TRBJ1-1, with a weak D call TRBD1 (6 bases). The germline V and J ends were trimmed by 7 bases and 1 base, with 16 bases remaining between them. From germline, CDR1 is MNHEY and CDR2 SMNVEV (reference sequence). The CDR3 has 15 residues. The CDR3: CASNLMTGANTEAFF. DNA for the CDR3: TGTGCCAGCAACCTGATGACAGGAGCGAACACTGAAGCTTTCTTT.

V gene TRBV7-8 combines with J gene TRBJ1-4, with TRBD1 identical over 7 bases. Germline lookup yields CDR1 SGHVS and CDR2 FQNEAQ. The J segment lost 5 bases and the V segment lost 0 bases, leaving 6 bases of the junction unmatched. CDR3 size: 16 residues. CDR3 in DNA: TGTGCCAGCAGCTTAGCGGCGCCGACAGGGAATGAAAAACTGTTTTTT. It codes for CASSLAAPTGNEKLFF.

The V gene is TRBV7-3, the J gene TRBJ2-2; TRBD2 agrees at 7 bases. V gave up 5 bases and J gave up 1 base; unmatched junction bases: 4. CDR1 SGHTA and CDR2 FQGTGA come from the germline V gene. CDR3 size: 15 residues. Written as DNA, the CDR3 is TGTGCCAGCAGCCCCGAGCGGGGGAACACCGGGGAGCTGTTTTTT. Translating gives CASSPERGNTGELFF.

V is TRBV10-1 and J is TRBJ1-5, with D possibly TRBD1 on 5 matching bases. The CDR3 sequence is 13 residues long. Germline V gene data show CDR1 as WNHNN and CDR2 as SYGVQD (reference sequence). Trimming left V 5 bases short and J 2 bases short, with 7 bases between. The CDR3 loop is CASSKQGNQPQHF. CDR3 in DNA: TGCGCCAGCAGTAAACAGGGCAATCAGCCCCAGCATTTT.

The genes are TRBV6-1 and TRBJ2-7; tentative D call: TRBD1 (5 bases). This CDR3 is 13 amino acids long. Deletions cut 3 bases from V and 7 bases from J, with 13 bases between. In germline, CDR1 is MNHNS, CDR2 SASEGT. DNA of the CDR3: TGTGCCAGCAGTGATCAGGGAATGGGTGAGCAGTACTTC. Residues: CASSDQGMGEQYF.

A few counts support this clone. The chain uses TRBV6-5 and TRBJ2-7, with D possibly being TRBD1 (6 bases). The V and J ends lost 4 bases and 2 bases respectively, with 15 bases between them. The length of the CDR3 is 15 residues. The V gene's germline CDR1 is MNHEY and CDR2 SVGAGI. In DNA, the CDR3 is TGTGCCAGCAGTTCCGCCCAACAGGGCCCCTACGAGCAGTACTTC. This codes for CASSSAQQGPYEQYF.

The chain joins TRBV27 to TRBJ2-7, with D perhaps matching TRBD1 (6 bases). V shed 10 bases and J shed 6 bases, with 25 bases lying between them. The germline gives CDR1 MNHEY, CDR2 SMNVEV (reference sequence). The CDR3 sequence is 15 residues long. DNA of the CDR3: TGTGCCACCCCAGGGGTACCCGACAGGCGCGGCGAGCAGTACTTC. This translates into CATPGVPDRRGEQYF.

A few counts support this clone. The CDR3 bases are TGTGCCAGCAGCCCTGGCGGGGGACAGGCGAATTCACCCCTCCACTTT. This translates into CASSPGGGQANSPLHF. The chain uses TRBV5-4 and TRBJ1-6; 8 nucleotides align to TRBD1. Losses at the gene ends were 4 bases for V and 7 bases for J; bases not matched to a gene: 10. Germline CDR1 reads SGHNT; CDR2 reads YYREEE (reference sequence). CDR3 size: 16 residues.

The genes are TRBV19 and TRBJ1-3, with D maybe TRBD1 (6 bases). This CDR3 spans 16 amino acids. Trimming took off 6 bases at V and 0 bases at J, with 15 bases between the two ends. Germline V lookup: CDR1 LNHDA, CDR2 SQIVND (reference sequence). CDR3 nucleotides: TGTGCCAGTAGGTTACAGGGCCCAGACTCTGGAAACACCATATATTTT. This sequence encodes CASRLQGPDSGNTIYF.

The chain joins TRBV4-2 to TRBJ1-2; a possible D gene is TRBD1 (6 bases). Trimming left V 1 base short and J 8 bases short, with 17 bases between. This CDR3 comprises 15 residues. The germline gives CDR1 LGHNA, CDR2 YNFKEQ. The DNA for the CDR3 is TGTGCCAGCAGCCAAGCGACAGGAGGTCTGGTGGGCTACACCTTC. This encodes CASSQATGGLVGYTF.

This chain's CDR3 is CASSLLAGGGTQYF. The DNA of the CDR3 is TGTGCCAGCAGCTTACTAGCGGGGGGAGGTACGCAGTATTTT. The gene calls are TRBV11-2 and TRBJ2-3; 11 bases fit TRBD2. CDR1 is SGHAT, CDR2 FQNNGV, per germline. V gave up 2 bases and J gave up 8 bases; unmatched junction bases: 3. The CDR3 contains 14 residues.

V usage is TRBV3-1 (or the pseudogene TRBV3-2) and J usage is TRBJ2-1; TRBD2 matches at 8 bases. V dropped 6 bases and J dropped 6; count of bases not matched to a gene: 16. The CDR3 length is 17 residues. Germline V lookup: CDR1 LGHDT, CDR2 YNNKEL (reference sequence). The CDR3 spells CASRTSGGPSGLNEQFF. DNA of the CDR3: TGTGCCAGCAGAACATCCGGGGGGCCTAGCGGGCTCAATGAGCAGTTCTTC.

V gene TRBV7-3 combines with J gene TRBJ2-2; TRBD1 matches 10 bases. The CDR3 runs to 15 residues. Germline CDR1 SGHTA, CDR2 FQGTGA. V was pared by 8 bases and J by 0 bases, with 3 bases of the junction left unmatched. DNA of the CDR3: TGTGCCAGCCGACAGGGGGCAGCGAACACCGGGGAGCTGTTTTTT. The encoded protein is CASRQGAANTGELFF.

In its sample, this clone was seen a few times. The chain carries TRBV29-1 and TRBJ2-5, with D maybe TRBD1 (6 bases). V shed 0 bases and J shed 6 bases, with 8 bases lying between them. The CDR3 loop spans 12 amino acids. The germline CDR1 and CDR2 sequences are SQVTM and ANQGSEA. The CDR3 reads CSVEEGGKTQYF. CDR3 coding DNA: TGCAGCGTTGAAGAAGGGGGAAAGACCCAGTACTTC.